This record looks at one T cell receptor (beta chain) sequence and its context. V was clipped by 4 bases and J by 7 bases; unmatched bases: 12. Germline V gene sequence: CDR1 LGHDT, CDR2 YNNKEL (reference sequence). The CDR3 contains 17 residues. Profiling relied on immunoSEQ multiplex PCR, and the TCRdb table lists in-frame clones only, not all of them. There are some 480,000 clones in the sample; around 88% occur only once, and 9.5% to 15% lies in the top ten. The sample belongs to a study of Ad26.COV2.S vaccination and SARS-CoV-2 variants. As for the study in general: Participants got Ad26.COV2.S intramuscularly, once or twice 56 days apart.

Specified treatment: around 19 received Ad26.COV2.S at low or high dose, single or two shots; 5 received placebo; per-sample allocation not given. Samples came from day 63 after the first vaccine or placebo injection. The sequenced sample was peripheral blood, obtained in a trial of Ad26.COV2.S vaccine versus placebo. This clonotype originated in a person between 18 and 59 years old who received the Ad26.COV2.S COVID-19 vaccine or a placebo. The chain has TRBV3-1 (or the pseudogene TRBV3-2) and TRBJ2-2; TRBD2 aligns across 10 bases. The CDR3 DNA follows: TGTGCCAGCAGCCCGGATCGGGGACTAGCGACGGGCGGGGAGCTGTTTTTT. The encoded protein is CASSPDRGLATGGELFF.